This T cell receptor (beta chain) was retrieved from a study of blood T cell repertoires in COVID-19. Background on the study: Sites across the United States, Italy and Spain contributed samples from acute and convalescent COVID-19.

Assay used: immunoSEQ multiplex PCR; TCRdb lists only in-frame clones, some missing. The profile shows 300,000 to 400,000 clones, roughly 90% of them singletons. The germline V gene encodes CDR1 KGHDR and CDR2 SFDVKD. CDR3 length: 15 residues. V was clipped by 7 bases and J by 5 bases; unmatched bases: 11. This clone was picked up a small number of times. The sequenced sample was PBMCs or T cells enriched from blood (not recorded which). This chain connects TRBV24-1 to TRBJ2-7; 9 nucleotides line up with TRBD1. The sequence was collected from a woman between 25 and 40 years old with acute COVID-19. CDR3 sequence (DNA): TGTGCCACCAGGACAAAGGGGACAGGGATCGACGAGCAGTACTTC. Protein sequence: CATRTKGTGIDEQYF.